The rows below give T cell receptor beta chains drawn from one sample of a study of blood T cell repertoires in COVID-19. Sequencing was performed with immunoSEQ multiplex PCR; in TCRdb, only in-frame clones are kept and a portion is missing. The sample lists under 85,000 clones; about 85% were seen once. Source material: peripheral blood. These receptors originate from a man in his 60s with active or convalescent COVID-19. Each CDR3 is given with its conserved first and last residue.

cdr3_aa: CSASHGVGGYTF
j_call: TRBJ1-2
v_call: TRBV20-1

cdr3_aa: CAISESRAKGNTIYF
j_call: TRBJ1-3
v_call: TRBV10-3

cdr3_aa: CASSLDSVYGYTF
j_call: TRBJ1-2
v_call: TRBV7-9

cdr3_aa: CASSVGLGEERYTF
j_call: TRBJ1-2
v_call: TRBV9

cdr3_aa: CASSLVLAGQETQYF
j_call: TRBJ2-5
v_call: TRBV7-2

cdr3_aa: CASSPGGGTRHEQYF
j_call: TRBJ2-7
v_call: TRBV3-1/TRBV3-2

cdr3_aa: CASSYASGTGASIPNTEAFF
j_call: TRBJ1-1
v_call: TRBV6-2/TRBV6-3

cdr3_aa: CASSQTGRNTEAFF
j_call: TRBJ1-1
v_call: TRBV3-1/TRBV3-2

cdr3_aa: CASSLTEGRGNEQYF
j_call: TRBJ2-7
v_call: TRBV9

cdr3_aa: CASSPPGQRFTGELFF
j_call: TRBJ2-2
v_call: TRBV5-4

cdr3_aa: CASSYSGTGVLETQYF
j_call: TRBJ2-5
v_call: TRBV6-2/TRBV6-3

cdr3_aa: CASSFGEGDEQYF
j_call: TRBJ2-7
v_call: TRBV5-1

cdr3_aa: CASSYTRRQGTNYGYTF
j_call: TRBJ1-2
v_call: TRBV19

cdr3_aa: CASSQDQGGYEKLFF
j_call: TRBJ1-4
v_call: TRBV4-3

cdr3_aa: CASSAHPDRDASYEQYF
j_call: TRBJ2-7
v_call: TRBV9

cdr3_aa: CASSLTPGQIKQPQHF
j_call: TRBJ1-5
v_call: TRBV5-5

cdr3_aa: CASSQRGSSYEQYF
j_call: TRBJ2-7
v_call: TRBV14

cdr3_aa: CASSLYRGGTDTQYF
j_call: TRBJ2-3
v_call: TRBV5-1

cdr3_aa: CASSYVQGTNTEAFF
j_call: TRBJ1-1
v_call: TRBV6-2/TRBV6-3

cdr3_aa: CASRETDLSGNTIYF
j_call: TRBJ1-3
v_call: TRBV6-5

cdr3_aa: CASSQGTGPNNEQFF
j_call: TRBJ2-1
v_call: TRBV4-3

cdr3_aa: CASSERGLREKLFF
j_call: TRBJ1-4
v_call: TRBV25-1

cdr3_aa: CASSPLPGTGTEAFF
j_call: TRBJ1-1
v_call: TRBV5-1

cdr3_aa: CATAVGRGGAEAFF
j_call: TRBJ1-1
v_call: TRBV19

cdr3_aa: CASSPDRGIGYGYTF
j_call: TRBJ1-2
v_call: TRBV6-4